The 8 T cell receptor beta chains reported below all come from one sample, sequenced in a study of human CD8 memory T cell subsets. Generation of TCR beta libraries used UMI-labeled 5' RACE. No DNA is given; TCRdb re-called the 5' RACE reads and lists each CDR3 protein once. In total, the table holds over 4,000 distinct CDR3 sequences. Sequences were obtained from CD8+ T cells from PBMCs. The receptors shown here come from a human donor in good health.

This clonotype registers medium-sized by frequency. The chain employs TRBV3-1 and TRBJ2-1. This CDR3 has 15 residues. Germline V gene sequence: CDR1 LGHDT, CDR2 YNNKEL (reference sequence). CDR3 protein: CASSQVAYAYNEQFF.

This chain joins TRBV9 and TRBJ2-1; with no DNA, the TCRdb D assignment of TRBD1 cannot be verified. The CDR3 consists of 15 residues. Per the germline V gene, CDR1 is SGDLS and CDR2 is YYNGEE. The CDR3 protein is CASSAPLDRDNEQFF.

The V gene is TRBV5-1, the J gene TRBJ2-7. The CDR3 has 14 amino acids. Germline V gene sequence: CDR1 SGHRS, CDR2 YFSETQ. The CDR3 sequence: CASRRWEPPYEQYF.

This clonotype is classed as medium-sized by frequency. This chain links TRBV27 with TRBJ1-1; TCRdb's D call, TRBD1, is unchecked because there is no DNA. Looked up from germline, CDR1 is MNHEY and CDR2 is SMNVEV (reference sequence). The CDR3 spans 13 residues. This CDR3 is CASSVDRDTEAFF.

The chain recombines TRBV9 with TRBJ2-1; TCRdb selects TRBD2, and the lack of DNA leaves this call unchecked. In germline, CDR1 is SGDLS, CDR2 YYNGEE. This CDR3 has 15 residues. CDR3 amino acids: CASSVTSVTYNEQFF.

Frequency places this clonotype as medium-sized (0.01 to 0.1%). V and J are TRBV3-1 and TRBJ2-2; TCRdb returns TRBD2, unconfirmable since there is no DNA. The CDR3 is 16 residues long. Per the germline V gene, CDR1 is LGHDT and CDR2 is YNNKEL (reference sequence). CDR3 amino acids: CASSPVREVNTGELFF.

The chain has TRBV29-1 and TRBJ2-1. The CDR3 spans 14 residues. The germline CDR1 and CDR2 sequences are SQVTM and ANQGSEA. The CDR3 spells CSVEEVSTYNEQFF.

CDR3 residues: CASSLGTGGYEQFF. V and J are TRBV5-1 and TRBJ2-1; TCRdb returns TRBD1, unconfirmable since there is no DNA. The CDR3 sequence is 14 residues long. Germline CDR1 and CDR2: SGHRS and YFSETQ.